This T cell receptor (beta chain) emerged from a study of T cells in women clearing cervical HPV infection. Turning to the study itself: Controls' single incident HPV16 infection cleared within 12 months without precancer. Findings and caveats of the study: TRBV6-7 abundance was lower in cases than controls (0.11% versus 0.16%).

The germline V gene encodes CDR1 LNHDA and CDR2 SQIVND (reference sequence). The CDR3 sequence is 13 residues long. V lost 5 bases, J lost 3 bases, and 10 bases lay in between. Using immunoSEQ multiplex PCR, the repertoire was profiled, and TCRdb retains in-frame clones only, with some absent. This sample carries 36,000 or so clones, with less than 9% going to the ten biggest clones. With respect to this clone: Its antigen is unidentified. The CDR3 is cut off 3 residues early in the read; its end comes from the germline J gene.

The rearrangement uses TRBV19 and TRBJ1-1; D is perhaps TRBD1 (5 bases). Specimen: blood buffy coat. The source is a woman between 18 and 70 years old with a cervical HPV16 infection that either progressed to CIN3+ or cleared (not recorded which). The CDR3 spells CASSEQTDTEAFF. The CDR3 bases that were read are TGTGCCAGTAGTGAACAGACAGACACTGAA.